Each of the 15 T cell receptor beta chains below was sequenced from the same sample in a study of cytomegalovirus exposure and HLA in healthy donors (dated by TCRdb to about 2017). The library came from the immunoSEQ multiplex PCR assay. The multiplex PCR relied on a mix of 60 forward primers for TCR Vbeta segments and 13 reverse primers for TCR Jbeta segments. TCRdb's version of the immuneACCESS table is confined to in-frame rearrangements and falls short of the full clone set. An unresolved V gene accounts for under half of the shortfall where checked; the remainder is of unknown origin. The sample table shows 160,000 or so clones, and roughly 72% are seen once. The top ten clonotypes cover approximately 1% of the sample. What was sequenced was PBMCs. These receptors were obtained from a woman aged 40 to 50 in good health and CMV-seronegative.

CDR3 coding DNA: TGTGCCTGTGGCCGGAGGGCGAGGACTGAAGCTTTCTTT. Translated, it gives CACGRRARTEAFF. This sequence joins TRBV30 and TRBJ1-1; D not certain. The CDR3 is 13 residues long. Germline V CDR1 and CDR2: GTSNPN, SVGIG (reference sequence). Trimming cost V 6 bases and J 5 bases, with 16 bases left between them.

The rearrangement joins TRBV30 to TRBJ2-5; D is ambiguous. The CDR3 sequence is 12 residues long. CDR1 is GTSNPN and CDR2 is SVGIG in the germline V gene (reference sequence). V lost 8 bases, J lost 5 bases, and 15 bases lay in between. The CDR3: CAMNHERETQYF. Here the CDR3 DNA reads TGTGCCATGAATCATGAACGGGAGACCCAGTACTTC.

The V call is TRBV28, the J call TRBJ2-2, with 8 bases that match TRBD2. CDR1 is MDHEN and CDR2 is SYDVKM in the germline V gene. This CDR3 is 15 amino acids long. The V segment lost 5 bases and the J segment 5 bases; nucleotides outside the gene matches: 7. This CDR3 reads CASSLNGRATGELFF. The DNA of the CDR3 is TGTGCCAGCAGTCTCAACGGGAGGGCGACCGGGGAGCTGTTTTTT.

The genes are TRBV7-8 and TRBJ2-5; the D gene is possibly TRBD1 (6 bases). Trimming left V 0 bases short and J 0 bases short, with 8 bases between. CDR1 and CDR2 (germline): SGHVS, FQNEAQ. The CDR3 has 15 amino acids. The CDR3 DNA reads TGTGCCAGCAGCTTAGCCACAGGGAACCAAGAGACCCAGTACTTC. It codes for CASSLATGNQETQYF.

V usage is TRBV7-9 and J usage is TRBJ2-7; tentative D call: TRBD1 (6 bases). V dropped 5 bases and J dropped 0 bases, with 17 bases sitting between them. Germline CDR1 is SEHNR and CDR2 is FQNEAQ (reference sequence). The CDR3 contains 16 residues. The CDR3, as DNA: TGTGCCAGCAGCCCACCTCGCTCAGGGGACTCCTACGAGCAGTACTTC. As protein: CASSPPRSGDSYEQYF.

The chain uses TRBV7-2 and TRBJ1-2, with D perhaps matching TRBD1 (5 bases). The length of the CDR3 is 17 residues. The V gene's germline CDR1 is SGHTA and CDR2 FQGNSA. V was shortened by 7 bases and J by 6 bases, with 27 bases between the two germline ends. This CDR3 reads CASTPTMPSQGNNGYTF. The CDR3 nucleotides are TGTGCCAGCACCCCAACGATGCCCTCGCAGGGAAATAATGGCTACACCTTC. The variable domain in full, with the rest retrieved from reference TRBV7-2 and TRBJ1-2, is GAGVSQSPSNKVTEKGKDVELRCDPISGHTALYWYRQSLGQGLEFLIYFQGNSAPDKSGLPSDRFSAERTGGSVSTLTIQRTQQEDSAVYLCASTPTMPSQGNNGYTFGSGTRLTVV.

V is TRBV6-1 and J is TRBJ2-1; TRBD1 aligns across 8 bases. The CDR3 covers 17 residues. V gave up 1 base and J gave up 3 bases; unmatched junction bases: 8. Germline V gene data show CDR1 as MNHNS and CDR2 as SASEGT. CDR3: CASSEDVGTGLYNEQFF. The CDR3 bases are TGTGCCAGCAGTGAAGATGTGGGGACAGGACTCTACAATGAGCAGTTCTTC.

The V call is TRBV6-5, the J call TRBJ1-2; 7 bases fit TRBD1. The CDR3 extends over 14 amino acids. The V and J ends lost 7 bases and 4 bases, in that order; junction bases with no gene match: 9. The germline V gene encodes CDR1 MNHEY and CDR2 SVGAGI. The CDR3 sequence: CASIYKGAGYGYTF. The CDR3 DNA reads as TGTGCCAGCATCTACAAGGGGGCCGGCTATGGCTACACCTTC.

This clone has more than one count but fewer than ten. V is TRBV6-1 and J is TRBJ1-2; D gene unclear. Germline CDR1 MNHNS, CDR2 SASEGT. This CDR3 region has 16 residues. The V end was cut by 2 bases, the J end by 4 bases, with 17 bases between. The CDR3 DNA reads TGTGCCAGCAGTGAAACACCTTTTGGCAATCCCTATGGCTACACCTTC. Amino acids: CASSETPFGNPYGYTF.

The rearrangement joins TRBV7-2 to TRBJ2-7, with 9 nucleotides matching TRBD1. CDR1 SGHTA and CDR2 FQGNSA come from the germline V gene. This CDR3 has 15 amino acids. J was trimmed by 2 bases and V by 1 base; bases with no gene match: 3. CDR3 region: CASSLGTGVTYEQYF. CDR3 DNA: TGTGCCAGCAGCTTAGGGACAGGGGTTACCTACGAGCAGTACTTC. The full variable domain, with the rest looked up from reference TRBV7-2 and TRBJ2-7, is GAGVSQSPSNKVTEKGKDVELRCDPISGHTALYWYRQSLGQGLEFLIYFQGNSAPDKSGLPSDRFSAERTGGSVSTLTIQRTQQEDSAVYLCASSLGTGVTYEQYFGPGTRLTVT.

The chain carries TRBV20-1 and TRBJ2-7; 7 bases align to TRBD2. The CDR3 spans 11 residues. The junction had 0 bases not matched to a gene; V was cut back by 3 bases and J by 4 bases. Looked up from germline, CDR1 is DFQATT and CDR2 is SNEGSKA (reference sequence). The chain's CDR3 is CSARREYEQYF. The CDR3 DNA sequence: TGCAGTGCTAGGCGGGAGTACGAGCAGTACTTC.

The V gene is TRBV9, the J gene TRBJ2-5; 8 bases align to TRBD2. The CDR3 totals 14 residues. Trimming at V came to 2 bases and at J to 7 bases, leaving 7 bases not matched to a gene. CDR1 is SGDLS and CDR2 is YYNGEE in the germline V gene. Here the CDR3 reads CASSVTGTSGTQYF. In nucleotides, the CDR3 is TGTGCCAGCAGCGTCACCGGGACTAGTGGGACCCAGTACTTC.

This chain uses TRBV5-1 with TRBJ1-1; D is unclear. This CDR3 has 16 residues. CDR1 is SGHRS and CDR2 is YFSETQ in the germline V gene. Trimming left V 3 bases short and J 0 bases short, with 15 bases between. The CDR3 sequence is CASSSLDSTMNTEAFF. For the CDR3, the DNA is TGCGCCAGCAGCTCCCTGGACTCTACTATGAACACTGAAGCTTTCTTT.

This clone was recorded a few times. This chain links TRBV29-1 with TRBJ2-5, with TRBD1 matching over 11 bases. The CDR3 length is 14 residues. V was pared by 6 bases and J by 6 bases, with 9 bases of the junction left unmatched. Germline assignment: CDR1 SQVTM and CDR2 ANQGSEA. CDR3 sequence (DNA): TGCAGCGTAGAACGGACAGGGGGCGCGAAGACCCAGTACTTC. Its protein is CSVERTGGAKTQYF.

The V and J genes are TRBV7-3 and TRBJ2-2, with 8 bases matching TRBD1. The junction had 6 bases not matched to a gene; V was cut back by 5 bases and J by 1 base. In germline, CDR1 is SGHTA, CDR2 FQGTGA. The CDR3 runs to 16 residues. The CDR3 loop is CASSIRGTGNTGELFF. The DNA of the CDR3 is TGTGCCAGCAGCATAAGGGGGACAGGGAACACCGGGGAGCTGTTTTTT. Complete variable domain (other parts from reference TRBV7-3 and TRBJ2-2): GAGVSQTPSNKVTEKGKYVELRCDPISGHTALYWYRQSLGQGPEFLIYFQGTGAADDSGLPNDRFFAVRPEGSVSTLKIQRTERGDSAVYLCASSIRGTGNTGELFFGEGSRLTVL.